What follows are 30 T cell receptor beta chains derived from one specimen sequenced in a study of T cell clonotyping in hematopoietic cell transplantation (dated by TCRdb to 2020 to 2022). The library relied on the immunoSEQ multiplex PCR assay. TCRdb stores this immuneACCESS table with in-frame sequences only. Part of the clones is absent; in the studies checked, under half of the shortfall reflects unresolved V genes, and no reason is known for the rest. This sample is represented by 37,000 or so clones; roughly 88% of them were singletons. Of the sample, approximately 2% is held by the ten largest clones. Sequencing was performed on peripheral blood mononuclear cells. All receptors derive from a woman aged 40 to 50 in good health. Some clones in this sample may be carry-over from other donors' samples.

This chain connects TRBV5-4 to TRBJ2-3; D perhaps matches TRBD2 (6 bases). Trimming cost V 3 bases and J 4 bases, with 12 bases left between them. The CDR3 spans 14 residues. From germline, CDR1 is SGHNT and CDR2 YYREEE (reference sequence). CDR3: CASSSGVRSDTQYF. CDR3 nucleotide sequence: TGTGCCAGCAGCTCGGGAGTGCGGTCAGATACGCAGTATTTT. Combining the CDR3 with reference TRBV5-4 and TRBJ2-3 gives the whole variable domain ETGVTQSPTHLIKTRGQQVTLRCSSQSGHNTVSWYQQALGQGPQFIFQYYREEENGRGNFPPRFSGLQFPNYSSELNVNALELDDSALYLCASSSGVRSDTQYFGPGTRLTVL.

J is TRBJ2-2 and V is TRBV7-2; D unresolved. The germline V gene has CDR1 SGHTA and CDR2 FQGNSA. The CDR3 is made up of 13 amino acids. V shed 4 bases and J shed 4 bases, with 7 bases lying between them. The CDR3 is CASSYTVTGELFF. CDR3 coding DNA: TGTGCCAGCAGCTACACTGTCACCGGGGAGCTGTTTTTT.

The chain recombines TRBV4-2 with TRBJ2-3, with 8 bases fitting TRBD2. Germline V gene data show CDR1 as LGHNA and CDR2 as YNFKEQ. Unmatched junction bases numbered 11, after V lost 0 bases and J lost 6 bases. The CDR3 covers 17 residues. The CDR3 is CASSQDPRAGVRDTQYF. In DNA, the CDR3 is TGTGCCAGCAGCCAAGATCCTCGAGCGGGAGTCAGGGATACGCAGTATTTT.

The CDR3 here is CASSLGLAMDEQFF. Written as DNA, the CDR3 is TGTGCCAGTAGTCTGGGACTAGCGATGGATGAGCAGTTCTTC. The V call is TRBV19, the J call TRBJ2-1; 10 bases are shared with TRBD2. The germline gives CDR1 LNHDA, CDR2 SQIVND (reference sequence). The CDR3 consists of 14 residues. Trimming cost V 5 bases and J 8 bases; bases outside gene matches: 6.

This chain connects TRBV28 to TRBJ2-7, with 8 bases lining up with TRBD2. CDR1 is MDHEN and CDR2 is SYDVKM in the germline V gene. CDR3 size: 16 residues. Losses at the gene ends were 4 bases for V and 1 base for J; bases not matched to a gene: 9. CDR3 coding DNA: TGTGCCAGCAGTTCCCCGGGGGGGACGGGGTCCTACGAGCAGTACTTC. Translating gives CASSSPGGTGSYEQYF.

The rearrangement links TRBV7-3 to TRBJ2-3; TRBD2 is a possible D gene (6 bases). This CDR3 is 16 amino acids long. The V end was cut by 2 bases, the J end by 1 base, with 13 bases between. Per germline, CDR1 SGHTA and CDR2 FQGTGA. The CDR3 nucleotides are TGTGCCAGCAGCTTATTGGGCGGGAAGGGCACAGATACGCAGTATTTT. It yields the protein CASSLLGGKGTDTQYF.

The chain carries TRBV5-1 and TRBJ2-3; TRBD2 matches 7 bases. The CDR3 totals 15 residues. Germline V gene data show CDR1 as SGHRS and CDR2 as YFSETQ. V lost 3 bases to trimming and J lost 3 bases; unmatched junction nucleotides: 7. DNA for the CDR3: TGCGCCAGCAGCTCTCGCGGCGGGAGAACAGATACGCAGTATTTT. Its translation is CASSSRGGRTDTQYF. Full variable domain (missing parts from reference TRBV5-1 and TRBJ2-3): KAGVTQTPRYLIKTRGQQVTLSCSPISGHRSVSWYQQTPGQGLQFLFEYFSETQRNKGNFPGRFSGRQFSNSRSEMNVSTLELGDSALYLCASSSRGGRTDTQYFGPGTRLTVL.

V is TRBV19 and J is TRBJ1-5, with D possibly matching TRBD1 (5 bases). CDR3 length: 15 amino acids. With 4 bases removed from V and 6 bases from J, the gap between germline ends came to 16 bases. Per the germline V gene, CDR1 is LNHDA and CDR2 is SQIVND (reference sequence). The CDR3 sequence is CASSTRTNEGQPQHF. The CDR3 DNA sequence: TGTGCCAGTAGTACCAGGACAAACGAGGGTCAGCCCCAGCATTTT.

V is TRBV11-3 and J is TRBJ2-7; TRBD2 agrees at 8 bases. The CDR3 runs to 15 residues. V dropped 1 base and J dropped 7; count of bases not matched to a gene: 9. In germline, CDR1 is SGHNT, CDR2 YENEEA. CDR3 bases: TGTGCCAGCAGCTTAGGGGGAGCGGGAGAGGGAGAGCAGTACTTC. Translated: CASSLGGAGEGEQYF. The whole variable domain, remainder taken from reference TRBV11-3 and TRBJ2-7, is EAGVVQSPRYKIIEKKQPVAFWCNPISGHNTLYWYLQNLGQGPELLIRYENEEAVDDSQLPKDRFSAERLKGVDSTLKIQPAELGDSAVYLCASSLGGAGEGEQYFGPGTRLTVT.

This clone was seen a single time. The chain joins TRBV9 to TRBJ2-7; 9 bases map to TRBD2. After removal of 4 bases from V and 6 bases from J, the junction contained 20 bases not matched to a gene. Germline V gene data show CDR1 as SGDLS and CDR2 as YYNGEE. The CDR3 totals 18 residues. CDR3 DNA: TGTGCCAGCAGCCCAAACGGTGGAGCGGGAGGAGGCTCCACCGAGCAGTACTTC. Its translation is CASSPNGGAGGGSTEQYF. Full variable domain (remainder filled in from reference TRBV9 and TRBJ2-7): DSGVTQTPKHLITATGQRVTLRCSPRSGDLSVYWYQQSLDQGLQFLIQYYNGEERAKGNILERFSAQQFPDLHSELNLSSLELGDSALYFCASSPNGGAGGGSTEQYFGPGTRLTVT.

This sequence joins TRBV30 and TRBJ2-5; no clear D gene. The CDR3 contains 13 residues. The V end lost 1 base, the J end lost 2 bases, and 8 bases lay between the germline ends. Germline lookup yields CDR1 GTSNPN and CDR2 SVGIG (reference sequence). The CDR3 sequence: CAWSANPQETQYF. In nucleotides, the CDR3 is TGTGCCTGGAGTGCCAATCCACAAGAGACCCAGTACTTC.

CDR3 residues: CASSLGLALVYEQYF. The CDR3 nucleotides read TGTGCCAGCAGTCTAGGACTAGCGCTGGTCTACGAGCAGTACTTC. V and J are TRBV27 and TRBJ2-7; 9 bases map to TRBD2. The V segment lost 5 bases and the J segment 3 bases; nucleotides outside the gene matches: 8. CDR3 length: 15 residues. The V gene's germline CDR1 is MNHEY and CDR2 SMNVEV (reference sequence).

This chain uses TRBV6-1 with TRBJ2-1; TRBD2 matches at 8 bases. Looked up from germline, CDR1 is MNHNS and CDR2 is SASEGT. The V gene end was trimmed by 0 bases and the J gene end by 7 bases; junction bases not matched to a gene: 8. CDR3 length: 16 amino acids. The CDR3 bases are TGTGCCAGCAGTGAAGCGCTGACTAGCGAGTTGAATGAGCAGTTCTTC. Residues: CASSEALTSELNEQFF.

This chain joins TRBV5-6 and TRBJ2-5, with 7 positions matching TRBD2. CDR1 and CDR2 from the germline V gene are SGHDT and YYEEEE. The CDR3 has 14 amino acids. V gave up 1 base and J gave up 4 bases; unmatched junction bases: 4. CDR3 in DNA: TGTGCCAGCAGCTTGTGGACTAGTCGAGAGACCCAGTACTTC. Its translation: CASSLWTSRETQYF. Together with reference TRBV5-6 and TRBJ2-5, the CDR3 gives the full variable domain: DAGVTQSPTHLIKTRGQQVTLRCSPKSGHDTVSWYQQALGQGPQFIFQYYEEEERQRGNFPDRFSGHQFPNYSSELNVNALLLGDSALYLCASSLWTSRETQYFGPGTRLLVL.

This chain uses TRBV30 with TRBJ1-1; TRBD1 aligns across 8 bases. Germline V gives CDR1 GTSNPN, CDR2 SVGIG (reference sequence). Trimming at V came to 3 bases and at J to 3 bases, leaving 15 bases not matched to a gene. CDR3 length: 17 amino acids. CDR3 loop: CAWRQGQGDLTYTEAFF. In DNA form, the CDR3 reads TGTGCCTGGAGACAAGGACAGGGTGATCTTACGTACACTGAAGCTTTCTTT.

The V gene is TRBV30, the J gene TRBJ2-1, with 9 positions matching TRBD2. Per the germline V gene, CDR1 is GTSNPN and CDR2 is SVGIG (reference sequence). Germline trimming cut 4 bases from V and 8 bases from J; bases unmatched to any gene: 9. The CDR3 has 14 amino acids. The CDR3 loop reads CAWTRGGRGDEQFF. CDR3 in DNA: TGTGCCTGGACTCGAGGCGGGAGGGGGGATGAGCAGTTCTTC.

The chain couples TRBV29-1 to TRBJ1-1; D perhaps matches TRBD1 (6 bases). The CDR3 consists of 14 residues. V was cut by 6 bases and J by 1 base, with 15 bases left in between. Germline CDR1 reads SQVTM; CDR2 reads ANQGSEA. CDR3 sequence: CSVGKQGGNTEAFF. DNA of the CDR3: TGCAGCGTAGGCAAACAGGGAGGGAACACTGAAGCTTTCTTT.

The chain combines TRBV9 with TRBJ2-5; D is possibly TRBD2 (6 bases). V was cut by 2 bases and J by 7 bases, with 12 bases left in between. Germline V lookup: CDR1 SGDLS, CDR2 YYNGEE. The CDR3 is made up of 13 amino acids. The DNA of the CDR3 is TGTGCCAGCAGCGTTTTGGGTAGCGGGACCCAGTACTTC. This codes for CASSVLGSGTQYF.

CDR3 sequence (DNA): TGTGCCAGCAGGGGCGGCGGCGCTAGCAATCAGCCCCAGCATTTT. This translates into CASRGGGASNQPQHF. This rearrangement joins TRBV28 to TRBJ1-5; D remains ambiguous. Germline CDR1 is MDHEN and CDR2 is SYDVKM. CDR3 length: 15 residues. V lost 6 bases and J 0 bases, leaving 12 bases between the germline ends.

The chain combines TRBV7-2 with TRBJ2-2; TRBD2 matches 9 bases. The ends lost 5 bases at V and 2 bases at J; junction bases unmatched: 9. Per the germline V gene, CDR1 is SGHTA and CDR2 is FQGNSA. The CDR3 loop spans 17 amino acids. The chain's CDR3 is CASSQLGLALNTGELFF. CDR3 DNA: TGTGCCAGCAGCCAACTCGGACTAGCGCTCAACACCGGGGAGCTGTTTTTT.

The chain employs TRBV28 and TRBJ2-1; possible D gene TRBD2, 6 bases. Germline V lookup: CDR1 MDHEN, CDR2 SYDVKM. The CDR3 runs 16 residues. Trimming removed 6 bases from V and 3 bases from J, with 18 bases in between. The chain's CDR3 is CASRRYAGSDYNEQFF. The CDR3 coding sequence is TGTGCCAGCAGACGTTATGCGGGATCCGACTACAATGAGCAGTTCTTC.

The V gene is TRBV30, the J gene TRBJ2-7; tentatively, D is TRBD2 (7 bases). This CDR3 has 16 amino acids. The germline V and J ends were trimmed by 2 bases and 2 bases, with 19 bases remaining between them. Germline loops: CDR1 GTSNPN, CDR2 SVGIG (reference sequence). The CDR3 protein is CAWSPQGGDTTYEQYF. The CDR3 DNA sequence: TGTGCCTGGAGTCCCCAGGGAGGGGACACCACCTACGAGCAGTACTTC.

The chain links TRBV5-1 to TRBJ1-1; TRBD1 matches at 10 bases. The ends lost 4 bases at V and 9 bases at J; junction bases unmatched: 12. The CDR3 length is 15 residues. Per the germline V gene, CDR1 is SGHRS and CDR2 is YFSETQ. CDR3 coding DNA: TGCGCCAGCAGCCCCACTCCGGGACAGGGGAACCAAGCTTTCTTT. Residues: CASSPTPGQGNQAFF.

The rearrangement joins TRBV29-1 to TRBJ2-3; 9 bases align to TRBD2. The ends lost 4 bases at V and 0 bases at J; junction bases unmatched: 2. The CDR3 has 14 residues. Germline CDR1 is SQVTM and CDR2 is ANQGSEA. The CDR3 DNA reads as TGCAGCGTTGCGACTAGCGGAAGCACAGATACGCAGTATTTT. Protein: CSVATSGSTDTQYF.

This clone was detected only once. The CDR3 bases are TGTGCCAGCAGTTACCGGGGGCCTCCCCTTGAAGCTTTCTTT. Translated: CASSYRGPPLEAFF. This rearrangement joins TRBV6-6 to TRBJ1-1; maybe TRBD1 (6 bases). Deletions cut 2 bases from V and 7 bases from J, with 14 bases between. The CDR3 extends over 14 amino acids. The germline V gene encodes CDR1 MNHNY and CDR2 SVGAGI (reference sequence).

The V and J genes are TRBV5-1 and TRBJ1-4, with 8 bases lining up with TRBD1. Germline trimming cut 4 bases from V and 7 bases from J; bases unmatched to any gene: 15. CDR3 length: 17 residues. Germline CDR1 reads SGHRS; CDR2 reads YFSETQ. The CDR3 DNA reads TGCGCCAGCAGCGTTCGCCCAGGGGGCGATGGCGGTGAAAAACTGTTTTTT. Its translation: CASSVRPGGDGGEKLFF.

V is TRBV28 and J is TRBJ2-1; 8 positions agree with TRBD2. Unmatched junction bases numbered 13, after V lost 5 bases and J lost 10 bases. The CDR3 has 15 amino acids. Germline V CDR1 and CDR2: MDHEN, SYDVKM. CDR3 loop: CASSLPGLGAGEQFF. The CDR3 DNA follows: TGTGCCAGCAGTCTTCCGGGACTAGGTGCTGGGGAGCAGTTCTTC.

V and J are TRBV1 and TRBJ1-1; the table's D call of TRBD1 was not tested on the DNA. TRBV1 represents a pseudogene. The CDR3 sequence is 15 residues long. DNA for the CDR3: TGCCTTTTACCCGGGACAGACGGCAGTAACTCCGAAGCTTTCTTT. Residues: CLLPGTDGSNSEAFF.

This chain connects TRBV4-2 to TRBJ2-7; tentatively, D is TRBD1 (5 bases). The CDR3 is made up of 15 amino acids. CDR1 and CDR2 (germline): LGHNA, YNFKEQ. Trimming cost V 1 base and J 4 bases, with 14 bases left between them. The CDR3 reads CASSQVWAGQYEQYF. Here the CDR3 DNA reads TGTGCCAGCAGCCAAGTGTGGGCAGGGCAGTACGAGCAGTACTTC.

This clone appeared once. The J gene is TRBJ2-1, the V gene TRBV5-1; tentative D call: TRBD2 (6 bases). There are 16 residues in the CDR3. Trimming took off 4 bases at V and 8 bases at J, with 22 bases between the two ends. Looked up from germline, CDR1 is SGHRS and CDR2 is YFSETQ. CDR3 sequence: CASSPGWTGVFYEQFF. The DNA for the CDR3 is TGCGCCAGCAGCCCCGGGTGGACGGGGGTCTTTTATGAGCAGTTCTTC. The variable domain in full, completed from reference TRBV5-1 and TRBJ2-1, reads KAGVTQTPRYLIKTRGQQVTLSCSPISGHRSVSWYQQTPGQGLQFLFEYFSETQRNKGNFPGRFSGRQFSNSRSEMNVSTLELGDSALYLCASSPGWTGVFYEQFFGPGTRLTVL.